The present entry profiles one TCR beta chain with its context. One junction end disagrees with the germline gene, perhaps due to a read error. These data are taken from a study of control samples from healthy donors and cancer patients. Profiling relied on immunoSEQ multiplex PCR, and the TCRdb table lists in-frame clones only, not all of them. This repertoire shows fewer than 65,000 clones, around 80% found once; its top ten account for around 10%. From germline, CDR1 is LGHDT and CDR2 YNNKEL (reference sequence). The CDR3 runs to 15 residues. Source material: blood. The clonotype was recovered from a man aged 70 or older in good health. This rearrangement joins TRBV3-1 (or the pseudogene TRBV3-2) to TRBJ2-7; 15 nucleotides line up with TRBD2. CDR3 bases: TGTGCCAGCAGCCACACTACCGGGACTAGCGGGAGGCAGAACTTC. Amino acids: CASSHTTGTSGRQNF.